Sequencing of this T cell receptor (beta chain) was carried out in a study of T cell changes during pregnancy in multiple sclerosis. Assay used: immunoSEQ multiplex PCR; TCRdb lists only in-frame clones, some missing. Of approximately 50,000 clones in the sample, roughly 94% were seen once. This receptor was obtained from a female donor with multiple sclerosis, enrolled in a pregnancy study. The input for sequencing was CD4+ T cells from peripheral blood mononuclear cells, taken in the third trimester of pregnancy.

The CDR3, as DNA: TGTGCCAGCAGCTTGGGACTGGTATCCTACGAGCAGTACTTC. Its protein is CASSLGLVSYEQYF. V and J are TRBV5-8 and TRBJ2-7, with D hard to call. Trimming shortened V by 0 bases and J by 1 base, and 8 bases separated the two germline ends. The CDR3 is 14 amino acids. Germline V gene lookup returns CDR1 SGHTS and CDR2 YDEGEE.